The 13 T cell receptor beta chains in this list originate from one sample, sequenced in a study of somatic mutations in cytotoxic T cells in rheumatoid arthritis. This table comes from immunoSEQ multiplex PCR, and its TCRdb copy is limited to in-frame clones, with some not included. This table holds 12,000 to 15,000 clones, more than 75% found once. The sequenced sample consisted of CD8+ T cells sorted from blood. The receptor set was obtained from an adult with rheumatoid arthritis.

The chain employs TRBV7-9 and TRBJ2-7, with D perhaps matching TRBD1 or TRBD2 (5 bases each). CDR1 is SEHNR, CDR2 FQNEAQ, per germline (reference sequence). The CDR3 covers 15 residues. With 5 bases removed from V and 3 bases from J, the gap between germline ends came to 17 bases. The CDR3 DNA sequence: TGTGCCAGCAGCGCCCGGGACGGACTCTTCTACGAGCAGTACTTC. Its protein product is CASSARDGLFYEQYF.

V and J are TRBV9 and TRBJ1-1; 7 bases are shared with TRBD1. Germline CDR1 is SGDLS and CDR2 is YYNGEE. The CDR3 covers 14 residues. J lost 6 bases, V lost 4 bases, and 9 bases had no gene match. The CDR3 loop is CASSPINRGPEAFF. The CDR3 bases are TGTGCCAGCAGCCCAATAAACAGGGGCCCTGAAGCTTTCTTT.

J is TRBJ2-1 and V is TRBV18, with 11 bases identical to TRBD1. Germline trimming cut 4 bases from V and 3 bases from J; bases unmatched to any gene: 11. CDR3 length equals 18 residues. Germline V gives CDR1 KGHSH, CDR2 LQKENI. The CDR3 spells CASSHRPTGTGGYNEQFF. For the CDR3, the DNA is TGTGCCAGCTCACACCGCCCAACCGGGACAGGGGGCTACAATGAGCAGTTCTTC.

This chain uses TRBV5-1 with TRBJ2-7; 7 bases map to TRBD2. Per the germline V gene, CDR1 is SGHRS and CDR2 is YFSETQ. This CDR3 is 15 amino acids long. The V segment lost 1 base and the J segment 7 bases; nucleotides outside the gene matches: 11. This chain's CDR3 is CASSLYSGGFPEQYF. The CDR3 nucleotides read TGCGCCAGCAGCTTGTATTCGGGGGGATTCCCGGAGCAGTACTTC.

The chain carries TRBV10-2 and TRBJ1-5, with D possibly TRBD1 on 6 matching bases. This CDR3 is 13 amino acids long. Germline V lookup: CDR1 WSHSY, CDR2 SAAADI. The germline V and J ends were trimmed by 8 bases and 3 bases, with 11 bases remaining between them. The CDR3: CASWRGANQPQHF. CDR3 DNA: TGCGCCAGCTGGCGGGGGGCCAATCAGCCCCAGCATTTT.

The chain links TRBV9 to TRBJ1-2; D gene uncertain. CDR1 and CDR2 from the germline V gene are SGDLS and YYNGEE. The CDR3 is 14 residues long. V was cut by 1 base and J by 4 bases, with 11 bases left in between. The CDR3 bases are TGTGCCAGCAGCGTAAACCAGGTCCTCTATGGCTACACCTTC. This encodes CASSVNQVLYGYTF.

About this clone: The junction does not match germline at one end; this may be a read error. This chain links TRBV29-1 with TRBJ2-4; perhaps D is TRBD1 or TRBD2 (5 bases each). CDR1 is SQVTM and CDR2 is ANQGSEA in the germline V gene. The CDR3 has 13 amino acids. CDR3 in DNA: TGCAGCGTTGGCGAGGGGCGGAAAAACGTTCAGTACTTC. Protein sequence: CSVGEGRKNVQYF.

J is TRBJ2-1 and V is TRBV5-4; the match to TRBD1 covers 9 bases. The CDR3 spans 11 residues. Trimming cost V 4 bases and J 15 bases; bases outside gene matches: 5. From germline, CDR1 is SGHNT and CDR2 YYREEE (reference sequence). Here the CDR3 reads CASSRDRVWFF. CDR3 in DNA: TGTGCCAGCAGCCGGGACAGGGTCTGGTTCTTC.

This clone has just a few counts. The rearrangement joins TRBV29-1 to TRBJ1-4, with TRBD1 matching over 8 bases. The ends lost 6 bases at V and 8 bases at J; junction bases unmatched: 5. Looked up from germline, CDR1 is SQVTM and CDR2 is ANQGSEA. The CDR3 runs to 12 residues. In DNA, the CDR3 is TGCAGCGTAGGGACAGGAGGGGAAAAACTGTTTTTT. It codes for CSVGTGGEKLFF. The full variable domain, rest sourced from reference TRBV29-1 and TRBJ1-4, is SAVISQKPSRDICQRGTSLTIQCQVDSQVTMMFWYRQQPGQSLTLIATANQGSEATYESGFVIDKFPISRPNLTFSTLTVSNMSPEDSSIYLCSVGTGGEKLFFGSGTQLSVL.

J is TRBJ1-2 and V is TRBV28; D remains unclear. Trimming pared 9 bases from V and 0 bases from J, leaving 11 bases between. In germline, CDR1 is MDHEN, CDR2 SYDVKM. This CDR3 has 13 amino acids. CDR3 amino acids: CASESDSNYGYTF. The CDR3 DNA follows: TGTGCCAGTGAGTCAGATTCTAACTATGGCTACACCTTC.

This chain connects TRBV7-2 to TRBJ1-1, with 9 bases aligning to TRBD1. The length of the CDR3 is 15 residues. V shed 5 bases, J shed 10 bases, and the junction held 14 bases outside the gene matches. The germline V gene has CDR1 SGHTA and CDR2 FQGNSA. CDR3 in DNA: TGTGCCAGCAGCCCGGGGACAGGGAGAGTCAGGGGAGCTTTCTTT. This gives the protein CASSPGTGRVRGAFF.

This clone was recorded only once. The genes are TRBV13 and TRBJ1-4; D is ambiguous. Trimming removed 0 bases at V and 4 bases at J, with 6 bases between. The germline V gene has CDR1 PRHDT and CDR2 FYEKMQ (reference sequence). The CDR3 covers 14 residues. The CDR3 here is CASSLGLYNEKLFF. The CDR3, as DNA: TGTGCCAGCAGCTTAGGGCTATATAATGAAAAACTGTTTTTT.

V is TRBV28 and J is TRBJ1-5; D not certain. The CDR3 runs 15 residues. Germline CDR1 is MDHEN and CDR2 is SYDVKM. Trimming shortened V by 3 bases and J by 0 bases, and 9 bases separated the two germline ends. Written as DNA, the CDR3 is TGTGCCAGCAGTTTTTTCCAGAATAGCAATCAGCCCCAGCATTTT. Residues: CASSFFQNSNQPQHF.